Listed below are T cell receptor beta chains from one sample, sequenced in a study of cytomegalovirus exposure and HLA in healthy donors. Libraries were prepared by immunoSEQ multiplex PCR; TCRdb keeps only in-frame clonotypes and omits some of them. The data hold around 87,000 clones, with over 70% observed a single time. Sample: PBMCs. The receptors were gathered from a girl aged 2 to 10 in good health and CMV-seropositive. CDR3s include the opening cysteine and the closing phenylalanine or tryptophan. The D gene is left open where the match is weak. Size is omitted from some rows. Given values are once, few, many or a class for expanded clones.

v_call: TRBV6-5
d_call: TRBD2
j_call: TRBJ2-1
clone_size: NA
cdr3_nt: TGTGCCAGCAGGCGGACGGGACTAGCAAATGAGCAGTTCTTC
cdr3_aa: CASRRTGLANEQFF

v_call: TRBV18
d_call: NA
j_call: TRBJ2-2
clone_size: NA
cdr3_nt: TGTGCCAGCCCCGCGGGTGGCACCGGGGAGCTGTTTTTT
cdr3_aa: CASPAGGTGELFF

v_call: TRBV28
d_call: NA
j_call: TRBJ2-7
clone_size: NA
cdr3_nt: TGTGCTACTTCTGACCCGGGAACCTACGAGCAGTACTTC
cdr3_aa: CATSDPGTYEQYF

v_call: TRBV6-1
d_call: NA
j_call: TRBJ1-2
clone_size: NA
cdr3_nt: TGTGCCGGGAAAGCGGGGGGGCGCTTCTATGGCTACACCTTC
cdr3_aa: CAGKAGGRFYGYTF

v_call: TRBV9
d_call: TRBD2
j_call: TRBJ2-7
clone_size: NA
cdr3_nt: TGTGCCAGCAGCGTAGGAACTAGCGGGAGCTACGAGCAGTACTTC
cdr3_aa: CASSVGTSGSYEQYF

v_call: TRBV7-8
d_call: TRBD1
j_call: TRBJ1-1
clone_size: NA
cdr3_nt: TGTGCCAGTGGACAGGGGAACACTGAAGCTTTCTTT
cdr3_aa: CASGQGNTEAFF

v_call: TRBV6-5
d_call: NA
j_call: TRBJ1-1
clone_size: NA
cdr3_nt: TGTGCCAGCATCGTCAGGCGAAGCAACACTGAAGCTTTCTTT
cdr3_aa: CASIVRRSNTEAFF

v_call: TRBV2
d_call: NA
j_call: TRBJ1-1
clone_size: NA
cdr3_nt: TGTGCCAGCAGAGAGGACAGTCCCCAGAACACTGAAGCTTTCTTT
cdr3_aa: CASREDSPQNTEAFF

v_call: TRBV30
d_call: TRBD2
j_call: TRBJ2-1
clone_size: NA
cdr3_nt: TGTGCCTGGAGGTCAGGCGGCGGGAGGGTCCTCATTCCTCAGTTCTTC
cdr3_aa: CAWRSGGGRVLIPQFF

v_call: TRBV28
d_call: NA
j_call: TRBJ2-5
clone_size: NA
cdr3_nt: TGTGCCAGCAGACCTCCGGGTTTCGAGACCCAGTACTTC
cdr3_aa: CASRPPGFETQYF

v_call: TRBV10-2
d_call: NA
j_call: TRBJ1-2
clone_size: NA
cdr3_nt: TGCGCCAGCGGGGCAAGAAGTTATGGCTACACCTTC
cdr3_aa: CASGARSYGYTF

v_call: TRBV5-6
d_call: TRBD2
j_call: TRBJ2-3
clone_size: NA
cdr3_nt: TGTGCCAGCAGCTTGGCGGTAGCGGGAGAAAGGGGCACAGATACGCAGTATTTT
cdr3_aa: CASSLAVAGERGTDTQYF

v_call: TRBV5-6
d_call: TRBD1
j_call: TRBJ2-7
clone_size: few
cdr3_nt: TGTGCCAGCAGCCCCGGACAGGGGGCTTACGAGCAGTACTTC
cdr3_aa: CASSPGQGAYEQYF

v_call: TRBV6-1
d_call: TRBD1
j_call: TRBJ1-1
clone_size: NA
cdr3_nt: TGTGCCAGCAGGGGACAGAGGAACACTGAAGCTTTCTTT
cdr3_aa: CASRGQRNTEAFF

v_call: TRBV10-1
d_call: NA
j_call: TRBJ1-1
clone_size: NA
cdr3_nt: TGCGCCAGCAGTGATTACCTCTTCGGCCAGGACACTGAAGCTTTCTTT
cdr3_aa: CASSDYLFGQDTEAFF

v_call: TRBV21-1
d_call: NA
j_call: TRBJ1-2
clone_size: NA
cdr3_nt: TGTGCCAGCAGCAAAGTACCCGGGAATGGCTACACCTTC
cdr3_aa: CASSKVPGNGYTF

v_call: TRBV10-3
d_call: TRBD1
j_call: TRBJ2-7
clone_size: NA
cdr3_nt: TGTGCCATCAGTGAAGGGCAGGGGGCCTACGAGCAGTACTTC
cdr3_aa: CAISEGQGAYEQYF

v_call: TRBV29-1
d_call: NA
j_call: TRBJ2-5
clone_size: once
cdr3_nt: TGCAGCGTTGAGAGTCTAGCGTTCCAAGAGACCCAGTACTTC
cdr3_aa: CSVESLAFQETQYF

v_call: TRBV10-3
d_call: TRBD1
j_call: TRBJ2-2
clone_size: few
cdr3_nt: TGTGCCATCACCTCCGGACAGGGGGCGACTCAGAACACCGGGGAGCTGTTTTTT
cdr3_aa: CAITSGQGATQNTGELFF

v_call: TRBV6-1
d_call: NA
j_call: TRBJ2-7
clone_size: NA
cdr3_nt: TGTGCCAGCAAGACCGGGATCGCCTTAATTCGTGAGCAGTACTTC
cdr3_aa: CASKTGIALIREQYF

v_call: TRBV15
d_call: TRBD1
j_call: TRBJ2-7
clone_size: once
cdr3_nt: TGTGCCACCAGCAGCGGACAGGGGGGCTACGAGCAGTACTTC
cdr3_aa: CATSSGQGGYEQYF

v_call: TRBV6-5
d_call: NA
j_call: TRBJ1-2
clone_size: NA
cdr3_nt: TGTGCCAGCAAACCCACCCCCAATCCGGGTGGCTACACCTTC
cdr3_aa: CASKPTPNPGGYTF

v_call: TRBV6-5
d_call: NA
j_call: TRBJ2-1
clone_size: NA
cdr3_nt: TGTGCCAGCAGTGACCGGGTCGGCTACAATGAGCAGTTCTTC
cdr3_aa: CASSDRVGYNEQFF

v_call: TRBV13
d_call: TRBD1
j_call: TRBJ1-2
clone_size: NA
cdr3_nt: TGTGCCAGCAGCGATATAAAGGGACAGGTGGACTATGGCTACACCTTC
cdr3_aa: CASSDIKGQVDYGYTF

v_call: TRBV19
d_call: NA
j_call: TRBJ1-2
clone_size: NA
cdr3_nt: TGTGCCAGTAGTACGGGTGGCTACACCTTC
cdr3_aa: CASSTGGYTF

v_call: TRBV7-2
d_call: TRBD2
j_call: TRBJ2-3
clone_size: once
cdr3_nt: TGTGCCAGCAGCTCCCGACTAGCGGGAGGGCCGGGTACGCAGTATTTT
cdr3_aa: CASSSRLAGGPGTQYF

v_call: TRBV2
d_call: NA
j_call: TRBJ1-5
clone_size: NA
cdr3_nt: TGTGCCAGCATTGCGGGGATCAATCAGCCCCAGCATTTT
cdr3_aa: CASIAGINQPQHF

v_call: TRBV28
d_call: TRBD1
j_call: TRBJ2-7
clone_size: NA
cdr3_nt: TGTGCCAGCAGTCCGGACAGGGAGGTCTACGAGCAGTACTTC
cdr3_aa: CASSPDREVYEQYF

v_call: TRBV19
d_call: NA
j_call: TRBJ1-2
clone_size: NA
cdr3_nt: TGTGCCAGTAGCACCCGGGGGGGCTGGAGTGGCTACACCTTC
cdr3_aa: CASSTRGGWSGYTF

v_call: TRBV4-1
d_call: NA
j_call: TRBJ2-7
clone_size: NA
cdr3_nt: TGCGCCAGCAGCCAAGATTTCGCACTAAGCTCCTACGAGCAGTACTTC
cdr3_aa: CASSQDFALSSYEQYF

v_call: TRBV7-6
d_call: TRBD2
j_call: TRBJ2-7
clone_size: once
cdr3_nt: TGTGCCAGCAGCGCACGCCCGGGACTAGCGGGAGACGAGCAGTACTTC
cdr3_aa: CASSARPGLAGDEQYF

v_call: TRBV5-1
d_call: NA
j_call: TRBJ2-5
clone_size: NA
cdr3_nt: TGCGCCAGCAGCTTTTTCGGTGCGGGGCAGGAGACCCAGTACTTC
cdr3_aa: CASSFFGAGQETQYF

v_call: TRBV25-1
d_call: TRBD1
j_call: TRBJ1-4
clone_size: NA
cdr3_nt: TGTGCCAGCCGCGGGACAGGGGGCGAAAAACTGTTTTTT
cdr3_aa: CASRGTGGEKLFF

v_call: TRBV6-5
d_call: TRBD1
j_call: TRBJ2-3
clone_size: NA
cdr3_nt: TGTGCCAGCAGTAGACAGGGACCAGATACGCAGTATTTT
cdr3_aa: CASSRQGPDTQYF

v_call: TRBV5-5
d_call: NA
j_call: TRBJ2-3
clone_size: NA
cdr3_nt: TGTGCCAGCAGCTTGAAGGGACTGAGCACAGATACGCAGTATTTT
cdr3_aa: CASSLKGLSTDTQYF

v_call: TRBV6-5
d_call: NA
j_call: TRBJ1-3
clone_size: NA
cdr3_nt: TGTGCCAGCAGCCCAGGCACCTCTGGAAACACCATATATTTT
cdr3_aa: CASSPGTSGNTIYF

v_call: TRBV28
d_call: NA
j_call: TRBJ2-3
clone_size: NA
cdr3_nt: TGTGCCAGCAGTTTCCGACTGGGTCCGGATACGCAGTATTTT
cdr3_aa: CASSFRLGPDTQYF

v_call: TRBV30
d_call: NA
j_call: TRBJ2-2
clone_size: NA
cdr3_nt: TGTGCCTGGGGCCGTATGGCGGGCACCGGGGAGCTGTTTTTT
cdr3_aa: CAWGRMAGTGELFF

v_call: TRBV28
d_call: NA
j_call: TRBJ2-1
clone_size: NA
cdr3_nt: TGTGCCAGCAGTTTCCTCCGGGTAGCGAACAATGAGCAGTTCTTC
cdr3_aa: CASSFLRVANNEQFF

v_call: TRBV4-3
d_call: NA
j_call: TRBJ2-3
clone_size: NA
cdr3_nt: TGCGCCAGCAGCCAAGAGGAGCTGCCAGGGCCACTGAATACGCAGTATTTT
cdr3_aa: CASSQEELPGPLNTQYF

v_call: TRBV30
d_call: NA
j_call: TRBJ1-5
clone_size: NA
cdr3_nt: TGTGCCTGGAGGGGGGGGTGGGAAAATAGCAATCAGCCCCAGCATTTT
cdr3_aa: CAWRGGWENSNQPQHF

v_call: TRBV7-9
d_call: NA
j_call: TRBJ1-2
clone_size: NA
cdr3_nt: TGTGCCAGCCGACGCGCGGGGAGGGGCTACACCTTC
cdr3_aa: CASRRAGRGYTF

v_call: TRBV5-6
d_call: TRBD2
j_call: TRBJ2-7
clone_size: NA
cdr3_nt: TGTGCCAGCAGCTTGCCGGGGGGCTACGAGCAGTACTTC
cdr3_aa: CASSLPGGYEQYF

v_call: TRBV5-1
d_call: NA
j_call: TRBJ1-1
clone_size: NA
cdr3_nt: TGCGCCAGCAGGAGGTTCGGGTACACTGAAGCTTTCTTT
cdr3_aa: CASRRFGYTEAFF

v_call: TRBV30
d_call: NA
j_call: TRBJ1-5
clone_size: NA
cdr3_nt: TGTGCCTGGAGTCTGTCAGGGTCCAGTCAGCCCCAGCATTTT
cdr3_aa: CAWSLSGSSQPQHF

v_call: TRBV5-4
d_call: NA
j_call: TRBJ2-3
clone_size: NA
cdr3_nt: TGTGCCAGCAGCTCTACGGGAGAGCTCACAGATACGCAGTATTTT
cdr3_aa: CASSSTGELTDTQYF

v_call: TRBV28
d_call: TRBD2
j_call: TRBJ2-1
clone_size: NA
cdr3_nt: TGTGCCAGCAGTTCCCTAGCGGGAGTGTGGGGGGATGAGCAGTTCTTC
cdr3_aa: CASSSLAGVWGDEQFF

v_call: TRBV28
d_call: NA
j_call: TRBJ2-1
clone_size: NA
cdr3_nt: TGTGCCAGCAGTTTGGGGAGGATTGAGCAGTTCTTC
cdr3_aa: CASSLGRIEQFF

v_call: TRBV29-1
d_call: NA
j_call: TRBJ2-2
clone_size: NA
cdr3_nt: TGCAGCGCACGGGGTACCGGGGAGCTGTTTTTT
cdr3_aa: CSARGTGELFF

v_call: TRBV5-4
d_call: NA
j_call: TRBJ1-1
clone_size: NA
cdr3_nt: TGTGCCAGCAGCTTGACTACTGAAGTTTCGGTAGCTTTCTTT
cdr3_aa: CASSLTTEVSVAFF

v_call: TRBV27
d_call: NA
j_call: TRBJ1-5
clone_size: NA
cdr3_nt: TGTGCCAGCAGTCCTGGAACCAGGATTAGCAATCAGCCCCAGCATTTT
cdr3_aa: CASSPGTRISNQPQHF

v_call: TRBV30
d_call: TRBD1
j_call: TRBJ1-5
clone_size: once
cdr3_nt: TGTGCCTGGAGTTCTAGGGGGCTCTACAATCAGCCCCAGCATTTT
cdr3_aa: CAWSSRGLYNQPQHF

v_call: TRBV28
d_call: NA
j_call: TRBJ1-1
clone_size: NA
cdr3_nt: TGTGCCAGCCGCAGGTCTTCAGGTTACACTGAAGCTTTCTTT
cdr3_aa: CASRRSSGYTEAFF

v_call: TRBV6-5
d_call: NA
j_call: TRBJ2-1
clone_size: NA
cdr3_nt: TGTGCCAGCCAACCCGGGCAGGGCGGGAACAATGAGCAGTTCTTC
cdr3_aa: CASQPGQGGNNEQFF

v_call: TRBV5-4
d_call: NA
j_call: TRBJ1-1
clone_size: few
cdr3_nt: TGTGCCAGCAGCCCACGCGGGGGGAGCACTGAAGCTTTCTTT
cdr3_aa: CASSPRGGSTEAFF

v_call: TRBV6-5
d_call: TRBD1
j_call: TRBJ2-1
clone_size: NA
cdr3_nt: TGTGCCAGCAGTTACCGGACAGGGATCTACAATGAGCAGTTCTTC
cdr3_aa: CASSYRTGIYNEQFF